This T cell receptor beta chain was recorded in a study of cytomegalovirus exposure and HLA in healthy donors. Turning to the study itself: Membership in the Caucasian-associated ancestry cluster was found for 75% to 85% of 300 to 400 genotyped donors.

PCR employed 60 Vbeta and 13 Jbeta primers. Sequencing used immunoSEQ multiplex PCR; TCRdb keeps in-frame clones, though not all of them. The sample carries 130,000 or so clones, 60% to 85% recorded once. Regarding this clone: Antigen specificity is unknown.

Broader study findings: Later analysis suggested most CMV-associated TCR beta chains were HLA-restricted. A later analysis linked a missense variant in DCLRE1C to the trimming of TCR beta V and J genes.

CDR1 is MNHEY, CDR2 SVGAGI, per germline. This CDR3 is 14 amino acids long. Trimming took 5 bases from V and 4 from J; bases not matched to a gene: 5. The rearrangement joins TRBV6-5 to TRBJ1-2; 9 positions agree with TRBD1. The sample was PBMCs. This clonotype was obtained from a woman aged 40 to 50 in good health and CMV-seropositive. The CDR3 region has the DNA TGTGCCAGCAGTGACCCGGGACAGGGCTATGGCTACACCTTC. This codes for CASSDPGQGYGYTF.